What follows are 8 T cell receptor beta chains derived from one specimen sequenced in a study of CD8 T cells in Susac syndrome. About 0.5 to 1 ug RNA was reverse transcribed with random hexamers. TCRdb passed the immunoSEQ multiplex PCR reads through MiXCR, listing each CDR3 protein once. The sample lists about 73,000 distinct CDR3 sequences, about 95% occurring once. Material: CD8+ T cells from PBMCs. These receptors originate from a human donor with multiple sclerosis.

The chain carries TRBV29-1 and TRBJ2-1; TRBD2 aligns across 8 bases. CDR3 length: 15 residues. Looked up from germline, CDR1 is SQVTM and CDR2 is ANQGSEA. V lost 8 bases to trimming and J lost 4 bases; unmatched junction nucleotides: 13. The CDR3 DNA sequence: TGCAGCTATCCCCCTACGGGGGGGAGATACAATGAGCAGTTCTTC. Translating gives CSYPPTGGRYNEQFF.

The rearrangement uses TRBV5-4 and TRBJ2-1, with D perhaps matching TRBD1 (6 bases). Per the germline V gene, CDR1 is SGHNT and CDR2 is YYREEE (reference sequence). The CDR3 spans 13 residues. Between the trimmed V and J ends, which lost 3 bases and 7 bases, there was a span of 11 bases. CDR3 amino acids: CASSSGQKNEQFF. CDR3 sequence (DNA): TGTGCCAGCAGCTCCGGACAGAAGAATGAGCAGTTCTTC.

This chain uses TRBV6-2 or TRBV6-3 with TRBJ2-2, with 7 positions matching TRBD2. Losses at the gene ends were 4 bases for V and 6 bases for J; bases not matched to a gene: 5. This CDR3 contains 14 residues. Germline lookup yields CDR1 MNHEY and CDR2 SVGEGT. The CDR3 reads CASSSPGGSGELFF. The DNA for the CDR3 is TGTGCCAGCAGTTCCCCGGGGGGTTCCGGGGAGCTGTTTTTT.

The DNA of the CDR3 is TGCGCCAGCAGCCATGGTGGGGGCGGGAACACTGAAGCTTTCTTT. Its translation: CASSHGGGGNTEAFF. The chain employs TRBV4-1 and TRBJ1-1, with D possibly being TRBD1 (6 bases). The length of the CDR3 is 15 residues. Trimming pared 3 bases from V and 1 base from J, leaving 12 bases between. Germline loops: CDR1 MGHRA, CDR2 YSYEKL.

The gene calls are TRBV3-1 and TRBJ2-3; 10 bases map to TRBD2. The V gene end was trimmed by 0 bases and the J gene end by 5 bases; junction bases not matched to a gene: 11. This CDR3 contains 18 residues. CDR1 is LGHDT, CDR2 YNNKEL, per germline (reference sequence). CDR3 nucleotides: TGTGCCAGCAGCCAAGATAGCTTCAGCGGGGGGGCGAGAGATACGCAGTATTTT. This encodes CASSQDSFSGGARDTQYF.

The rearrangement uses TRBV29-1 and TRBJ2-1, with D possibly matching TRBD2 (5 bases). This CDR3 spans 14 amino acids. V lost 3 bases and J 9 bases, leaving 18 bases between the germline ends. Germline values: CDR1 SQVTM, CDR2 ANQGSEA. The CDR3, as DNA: TGCAGCGTTGACGGCCTAGCCCCCGAGGCTGAGCAGTTCTTC. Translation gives CSVDGLAPEAEQFF.

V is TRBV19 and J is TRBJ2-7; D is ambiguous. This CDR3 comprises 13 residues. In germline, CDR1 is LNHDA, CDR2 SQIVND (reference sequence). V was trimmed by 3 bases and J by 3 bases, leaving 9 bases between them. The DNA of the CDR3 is TGTGCCAGTAGTATGACGCGACTCTACGAGCAGTACTTC. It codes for CASSMTRLYEQYF.

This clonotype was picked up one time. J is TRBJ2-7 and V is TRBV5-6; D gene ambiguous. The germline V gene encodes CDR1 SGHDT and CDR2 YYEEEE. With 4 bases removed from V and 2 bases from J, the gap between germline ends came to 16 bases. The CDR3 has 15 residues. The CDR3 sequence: CASSPIPTRTYEQYF. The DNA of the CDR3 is TGTGCCAGCAGCCCCATCCCAACAAGAACCTACGAGCAGTACTTC.